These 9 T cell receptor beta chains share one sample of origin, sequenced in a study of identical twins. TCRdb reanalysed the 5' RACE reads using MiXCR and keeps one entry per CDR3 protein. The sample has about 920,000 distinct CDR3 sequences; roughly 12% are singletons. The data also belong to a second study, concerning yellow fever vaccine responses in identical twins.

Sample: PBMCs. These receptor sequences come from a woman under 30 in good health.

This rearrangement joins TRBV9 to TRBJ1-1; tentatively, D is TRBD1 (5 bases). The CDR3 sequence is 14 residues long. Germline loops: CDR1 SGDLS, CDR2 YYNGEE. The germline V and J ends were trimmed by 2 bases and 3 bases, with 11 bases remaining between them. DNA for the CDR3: TGTGCCAGCAGCGTCGGGGGGAAACACACTGAAGCTTTCTTT. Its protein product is CASSVGGKHTEAFF.

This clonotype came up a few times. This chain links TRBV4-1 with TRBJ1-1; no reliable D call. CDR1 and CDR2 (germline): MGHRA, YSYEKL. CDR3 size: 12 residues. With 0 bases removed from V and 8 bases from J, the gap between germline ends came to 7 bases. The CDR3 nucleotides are TGCGCCAGCAGCCAAGACCTGGTAGAAGCTTTCTTT. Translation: CASSQDLVEAFF.

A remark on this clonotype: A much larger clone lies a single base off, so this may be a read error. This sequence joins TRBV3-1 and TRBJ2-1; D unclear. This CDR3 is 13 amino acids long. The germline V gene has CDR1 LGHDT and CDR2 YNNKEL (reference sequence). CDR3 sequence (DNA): TGTACCAGCAGCCAAGATTCACTAAATGAGCAGTTCTTC. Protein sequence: CTSSQDSLNEQFF.

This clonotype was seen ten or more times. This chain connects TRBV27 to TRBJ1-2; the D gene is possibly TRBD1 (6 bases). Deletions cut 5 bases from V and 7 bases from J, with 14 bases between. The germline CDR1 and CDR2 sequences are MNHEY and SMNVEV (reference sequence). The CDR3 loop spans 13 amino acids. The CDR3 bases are TGTGCCAGCAGTGTCAAGACAGGATTTGGCTACACCTTC. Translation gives CASSVKTGFGYTF.

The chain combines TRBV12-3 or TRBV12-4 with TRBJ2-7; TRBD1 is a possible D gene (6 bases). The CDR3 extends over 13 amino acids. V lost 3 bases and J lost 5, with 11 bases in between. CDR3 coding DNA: TGTGCCAGCAGTTTCGCCGGACAGAACGAGCAGTACTTC. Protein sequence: CASSFAGQNEQYF.

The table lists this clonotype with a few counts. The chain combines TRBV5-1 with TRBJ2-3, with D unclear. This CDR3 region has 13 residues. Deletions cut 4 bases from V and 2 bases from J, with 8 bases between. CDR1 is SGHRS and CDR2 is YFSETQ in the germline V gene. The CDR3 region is CASSLHDTDTQYF. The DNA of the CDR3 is TGCGCCAGCAGCCTGCACGACACAGATACGCAGTATTTT.

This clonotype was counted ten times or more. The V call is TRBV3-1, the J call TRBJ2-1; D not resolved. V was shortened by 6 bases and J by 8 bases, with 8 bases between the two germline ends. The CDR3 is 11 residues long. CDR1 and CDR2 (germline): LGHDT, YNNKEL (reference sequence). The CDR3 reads CASSQRDEQFF. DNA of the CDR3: TGTGCCAGCAGTCAAAGGGATGAGCAGTTCTTC.

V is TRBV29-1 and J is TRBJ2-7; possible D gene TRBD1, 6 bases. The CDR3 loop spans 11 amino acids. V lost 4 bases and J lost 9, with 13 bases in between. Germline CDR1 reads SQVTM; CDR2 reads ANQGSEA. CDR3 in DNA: TGCAGCGTTGTTTTACAGGGAAGGCAGTACGTC. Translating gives CSVVLQGRQYV.

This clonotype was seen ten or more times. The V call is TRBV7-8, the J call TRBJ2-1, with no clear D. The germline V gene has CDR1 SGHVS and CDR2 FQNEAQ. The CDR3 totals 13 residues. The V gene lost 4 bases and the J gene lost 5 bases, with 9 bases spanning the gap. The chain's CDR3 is CASSSSRNNEQFF. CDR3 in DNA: TGTGCCAGCAGCTCGAGCAGAAACAATGAGCAGTTCTTC.